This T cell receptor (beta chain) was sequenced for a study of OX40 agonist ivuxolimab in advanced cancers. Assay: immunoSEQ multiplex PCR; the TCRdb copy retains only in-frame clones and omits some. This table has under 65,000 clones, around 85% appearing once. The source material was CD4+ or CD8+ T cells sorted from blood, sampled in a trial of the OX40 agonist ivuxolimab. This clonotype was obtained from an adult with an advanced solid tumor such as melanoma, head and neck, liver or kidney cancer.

The CDR3 DNA sequence: TGTGCCAGCAGGCCCCAGGGGGGGGCTAGTGCTGGAAACACCATATATTTT. Encoded protein: CASRPQGGASAGNTIYF. This chain connects TRBV11-2 to TRBJ1-3, with 7 positions matching TRBD1. The V gene's germline CDR1 is SGHAT and CDR2 FQNNGV. This CDR3 is 17 amino acids long. Trimming removed 6 bases from V and 2 bases from J; junction bases left unmatched: 13. The full variable domain, with the rest looked up from reference TRBV11-2 and TRBJ1-3, is EAGVAQSPRYKIIEKRQSVAFWCNPISGHATLYWYQQILGQGPKLLIQFQNNGVVDDSQLPKDRFSAERLKGVDSTLKIQPAKLEDSAVYLCASRPQGGASAGNTIYFGEGSWLTVV.